Listed below are T cell receptor beta chains from one sample, sequenced in a study of blood T cell repertoires in COVID-19. Here immunoSEQ multiplex PCR was the method, and the copy in TCRdb shows in-frame clones only, minus some. Found here are some 150,000 clones, 80% to 90% of them singletons; the top ten hold roughly 35%. Specimen: peripheral blood. These receptor sequences come from a man aged 45 to 65 who had recovered from COVID-19. The CDR3 runs from the conserved cysteine through the conserved F or W. The listing skips clone size in some rows; elsewhere it reads once, few, many or a size class.

J gene: TRBJ1-1; clone size: once; V gene: TRBV6-4; CDR3 protein: CASKTRDSMNTEAFF
J gene: TRBJ2-7; clone size: -; V gene: TRBV14; CDR3 protein: CASSQDGAGGRSYEQYF
J gene: TRBJ1-2; clone size: -; V gene: TRBV6-7; CDR3 protein: CASSYSFRGGGYTF
J gene: TRBJ1-4; clone size: -; V gene: TRBV14; CDR3 protein: CASSPDRGVTNEKLFF
J gene: TRBJ2-1; clone size: -; V gene: TRBV6-2/TRBV6-3; CDR3 protein: CASSYSVSGGYDEQFF
J gene: TRBJ1-2; clone size: -; V gene: TRBV28; CDR3 protein: CASNQGWGYTF
J gene: TRBJ1-2; clone size: -; V gene: TRBV15; CDR3 protein: CATRTEVNYGYTF
J gene: TRBJ2-5; clone size: -; V gene: TRBV9; CDR3 protein: CASSYSGKETQYF
J gene: TRBJ2-1; clone size: -; V gene: TRBV13; CDR3 protein: CASSPWGGAVYVQFF
J gene: TRBJ1-1; clone size: -; V gene: TRBV6-1; CDR3 protein: CASSEAGRALTEAFF
J gene: TRBJ2-7; clone size: -; V gene: TRBV11-2; CDR3 protein: CASSLVGLAESYEQYF
J gene: TRBJ2-1; clone size: -; V gene: TRBV4-3; CDR3 protein: CASSQDPDRYNEQFF
J gene: TRBJ1-3; clone size: -; V gene: TRBV11-2; CDR3 protein: CASSLAAAGNTIYF
J gene: TRBJ2-1; clone size: -; V gene: TRBV5-4; CDR3 protein: CASRTTGEQFF
J gene: TRBJ1-5; clone size: few; V gene: TRBV2; CDR3 protein: CASSERTGGGPQHF
J gene: TRBJ2-5; clone size: -; V gene: TRBV30; CDR3 protein: CAWSVRTGETQYF
J gene: TRBJ1-1; clone size: -; V gene: TRBV3-1/TRBV3-2; CDR3 protein: CASSPSDRGTEAFF
J gene: TRBJ2-2; clone size: -; V gene: TRBV30; CDR3 protein: CVRGHGGRLTGELFF
J gene: TRBJ2-3; clone size: -; V gene: TRBV7-2; CDR3 protein: CASRGLAGSNTQYF
J gene: TRBJ2-3; clone size: -; V gene: TRBV5-1; CDR3 protein: CASSLPTSGGAATQYF
J gene: TRBJ2-7; clone size: -; V gene: TRBV15; CDR3 protein: CATSRDHIGQGNEQYF
J gene: TRBJ1-1; clone size: -; V gene: TRBV2; CDR3 protein: CASSTAGTEAFF
J gene: TRBJ1-1; clone size: -; V gene: TRBV6-5; CDR3 protein: CASSPDRGRLAFF
J gene: TRBJ2-1; clone size: -; V gene: TRBV10-1; CDR3 protein: CASSDPGGSSYNEQFF
J gene: TRBJ1-3; clone size: -; V gene: TRBV25-1; CDR3 protein: CATGQGHTIYF
J gene: TRBJ1-1; clone size: -; V gene: TRBV9; CDR3 protein: CASSVGGDTEAFF
J gene: TRBJ1-4; clone size: -; V gene: TRBV6-1; CDR3 protein: CASSEALFLQGAEKLFF
J gene: TRBJ2-1; clone size: -; V gene: TRBV27; CDR3 protein: CASSLLAGLHNEQFF
J gene: TRBJ1-5; clone size: few; V gene: TRBV3-1/TRBV3-2; CDR3 protein: CASSPDRANQPQHF
J gene: TRBJ1-1; clone size: -; V gene: TRBV11-2; CDR3 protein: CASSSLNRGGTEAFF
J gene: TRBJ2-2; clone size: -; V gene: TRBV11-3; CDR3 protein: CASSSPGTSYLKGQTGELFF
J gene: TRBJ2-3; clone size: -; V gene: TRBV5-1; CDR3 protein: CASSWTGTSTDTQYF
J gene: TRBJ2-7; clone size: few; V gene: TRBV5-6; CDR3 protein: CASSLPDTYEQYF
J gene: TRBJ2-3; clone size: -; V gene: TRBV6-6; CDR3 protein: CASKGPGDRTDTQYF
J gene: TRBJ1-3; clone size: once; V gene: TRBV11-2; CDR3 protein: CASSLGTVSGNTIYF
J gene: TRBJ1-2; clone size: -; V gene: TRBV6-1; CDR3 protein: CASSELSPLMGTYGYTF
J gene: TRBJ1-1; clone size: -; V gene: TRBV6-5; CDR3 protein: CASSYTGGRTEAFF
J gene: TRBJ1-5; clone size: -; V gene: TRBV4-3; CDR3 protein: CASSQERGGQPQHF
J gene: TRBJ1-2; clone size: few; V gene: TRBV11-3; CDR3 protein: CASSLEGRRGSYGYTF
J gene: TRBJ1-6; clone size: -; V gene: TRBV27; CDR3 protein: CASRSNNYMTEISYNSPLHF
J gene: TRBJ2-2; clone size: few; V gene: TRBV11-2; CDR3 protein: CASSTLAAPNTGELFF
J gene: TRBJ1-1; clone size: -; V gene: TRBV2; CDR3 protein: CASSGVGNTEAFF
J gene: TRBJ2-7; clone size: -; V gene: TRBV5-6; CDR3 protein: CASSLAGTETYEQYF
J gene: TRBJ2-5; clone size: -; V gene: TRBV30; CDR3 protein: CAWAGTGGRTQYF
J gene: TRBJ1-1; clone size: -; V gene: TRBV11-3; CDR3 protein: CASGRDRGIGVAFF
J gene: TRBJ2-3; clone size: -; V gene: TRBV6-1; CDR3 protein: CASRGGGTRTDTQYF
J gene: TRBJ1-2; clone size: -; V gene: TRBV7-9; CDR3 protein: CASSLTGYGYTF
J gene: TRBJ2-1; clone size: -; V gene: TRBV5-8; CDR3 protein: CASSLGLAGNTVNEQFF
J gene: TRBJ1-2; clone size: -; V gene: TRBV3-1/TRBV3-2; CDR3 protein: CASSLDRGYGYTF
J gene: TRBJ1-5; clone size: -; V gene: TRBV7-2; CDR3 protein: CASSSTRDNNQPQHF
J gene: TRBJ1-4; clone size: -; V gene: TRBV4-1; CDR3 protein: CASSQLPGQVNEKLFF
J gene: TRBJ1-1; clone size: -; V gene: TRBV27; CDR3 protein: CASSLNRGHHTEAFF
J gene: TRBJ2-1; clone size: -; V gene: TRBV7-2; CDR3 protein: CASSQRAGNYNEQFF
J gene: TRBJ2-7; clone size: -; V gene: TRBV13; CDR3 protein: CASSLRQGAREQYF
J gene: TRBJ1-4; clone size: few; V gene: TRBV5-4; CDR3 protein: CASSFGQGTNEKLFF